These 20 T cell receptor beta chains share one sample of origin, sequenced in a study of blood T cell repertoires in COVID-19. The assay was immunoSEQ multiplex PCR, and TCRdb's table has in-frame clones only and misses some. Here the sample spans approximately 180,000 clones, roughly 88% being singletons. The sequenced sample was peripheral blood. Every receptor here comes from a woman at least 80 years old with acute or convalescent COVID-19.

Turning to this clone: Other DNA sequences in the same sample also yield this CDR3. The genes are TRBV29-1 and TRBJ2-7; D perhaps matches TRBD1 (6 bases). The V gene lost 7 bases and the J gene lost 1 base, with 11 bases spanning the gap. Germline CDR1 reads SQVTM; CDR2 reads ANQGSEA. This CDR3 is 12 amino acids long. DNA for the CDR3: TGCAGCGCTGGGACATCTTCCTACGAGCAGTACTTC. Translation: CSAGTSSYEQYF.

This clone was counted once. The chain combines TRBV7-9 with TRBJ2-7; no clear D gene. Trimming took 5 bases from V and 2 from J, leaving 7 bases between them. The CDR3 totals 12 residues. Looked up from germline, CDR1 is SEHNR and CDR2 is FQNEAQ (reference sequence). Here the CDR3 reads CASSPAAYEQYF. The CDR3 nucleotides are TGTGCCAGCAGCCCCGCGGCCTACGAGCAGTACTTC.

This clone occurred once. The chain links TRBV19 to TRBJ2-1, with a weak D call TRBD2 (6 bases). V shed 6 bases and J shed 6 bases, with 18 bases lying between them. The CDR3 is 15 residues long. Germline CDR1 and CDR2: LNHDA and SQIVND (reference sequence). The CDR3 coding sequence is TGTGCCAGTAGACAATGGGGGGAAGCGTTCAATGAGCAGTTCTTC. Protein sequence: CASRQWGEAFNEQFF.

J is TRBJ2-2 and V is TRBV18; 7 nucleotides line up with TRBD1. Germline trimming cut 4 bases from V and 3 bases from J; bases unmatched to any gene: 5. The germline gives CDR1 KGHSH, CDR2 LQKENI. The CDR3 totals 15 residues. The CDR3 DNA reads TGTGCCAGCTCACTCTCAGGGGGAGACACCGGGGAGCTGTTTTTT. Encoded protein: CASSLSGGDTGELFF.

V is TRBV5-8 and J is TRBJ1-4, with D maybe TRBD1 (5 bases). This CDR3 is 16 amino acids long. Germline V gene data show CDR1 as SGHTS and CDR2 as YDEGEE. V lost 0 bases to trimming and J lost 0 bases, with 9 bases between them. The CDR3 here is CASSLGGGTTNEKLFF. The CDR3 region has the DNA TGTGCCAGCAGCTTGGGCGGGGGAACAACTAATGAAAAACTGTTTTTT.

This chain joins TRBV7-8 and TRBJ1-1; D perhaps matches TRBD1 (5 bases). Trimming took off 2 bases at V and 4 bases at J, with 17 bases between the two ends. This CDR3 comprises 16 residues. The germline V gene encodes CDR1 SGHVS and CDR2 FQNEAQ. CDR3 nucleotides: TGTGCCAGCAGCTTATTTCGGGGGGGTACGGGCACTGAAGCTTTCTTT. Translating it yields CASSLFRGGTGTEAFF.

This rearrangement joins TRBV5-1 to TRBJ1-5; tentative D call: TRBD1 (5 bases). This CDR3 is built from 15 residues. Trimming stripped 0 bases from V and 7 bases from J, with 14 bases between. CDR1 SGHRS and CDR2 YFSETQ come from the germline V gene. The CDR3 spells CASSLDGRGRQPQHF. The CDR3 DNA sequence: TGCGCCAGCAGCTTGGACGGGAGGGGCCGGCAGCCCCAGCATTTT. Using reference TRBV5-1 and TRBJ1-5 for the parts outside the CDR3, the full variable domain is KAGVTQTPRYLIKTRGQQVTLSCSPISGHRSVSWYQQTPGQGLQFLFEYFSETQRNKGNFPGRFSGRQFSNSRSEMNVSTLELGDSALYLCASSLDGRGRQPQHFGDGTRLSIL.

This chain joins TRBV9 and TRBJ2-3; D is perhaps TRBD2 (7 bases). This CDR3 has 15 residues. Trimming removed 1 base from V and 6 bases from J, with 15 bases in between. CDR1 SGDLS and CDR2 YYNGEE come from the germline V gene. The CDR3 nucleotides are TGTGCCAGCAGCGTAAGGGGGGGCGCAGGGGATACGCAGTATTTT. It codes for CASSVRGGAGDTQYF.

This chain joins TRBV7-8 and TRBJ2-7; 7 nucleotides align to TRBD1. This CDR3 region has 14 residues. Germline CDR1 and CDR2: SGHVS and FQNEAQ. Trimming took 5 bases from V and 2 from J; bases not matched to a gene: 6. The CDR3 nucleotides read TGTGCCAGCAGCGTAGTTAGGGGGCCCTACGAGCAGTACTTC. Translation: CASSVVRGPYEQYF.

This clone occurred a few times. The CDR3 loop is CASSRLAGNTGELFF. For the CDR3, the DNA is TGTGCCAGCAGCCGGCTGGCGGGGAACACCGGGGAGCTGTTTTTT. J is TRBJ2-2 and V is TRBV7-2; D may be TRBD2 (5 bases). This CDR3 region has 15 residues. Trimming removed 5 bases at V and 1 base at J, with 11 bases between. CDR1 is SGHTA, CDR2 FQGNSA, per germline.

The rearrangement uses TRBV6-6 and TRBJ1-6; no firm D call. Germline loops: CDR1 MNHNY, CDR2 SVGAGI (reference sequence). V lost 6 bases, J lost 8 bases, and 11 bases lay in between. There are 13 residues in the CDR3. The CDR3 nucleotides read TGTGCCAGCAGAGGTACGGGTGATTCACCCCTCCACTTT. This translates into CASRGTGDSPLHF.

The V call is TRBV15, the J call TRBJ1-6; D might be TRBD1 (5 bases). Trimming removed 0 bases from V and 8 bases from J, with 8 bases in between. Germline CDR1 is LNHNV and CDR2 is YYDKDF (reference sequence). This CDR3 is 14 amino acids long. CDR3 loop: CATSRDPTDSPLHF. CDR3 DNA sequence: TGTGCCACCAGCAGAGATCCGACAGATTCACCCCTCCACTTT.

This clone was seen only a few times. The chain couples TRBV10-3 to TRBJ1-1; TRBD1 might be the D (5 bases). Germline loops: CDR1 ENHRY, CDR2 SYGVKD. CDR3 length: 13 residues. V lost 11 bases to trimming and J lost 5 bases, with 18 bases between them. The CDR3 DNA reads TGTGCCGTCACGGGTCATAGGGGAACTGAAGCTTTCTTT. Its protein product is CAVTGHRGTEAFF.

V gene TRBV18 combines with J gene TRBJ2-7; tentative D call: TRBD2 (6 bases). This CDR3 region has 13 residues. V lost 3 bases, J lost 6 bases, and 12 bases lay in between. Germline CDR1 KGHSH, CDR2 LQKENI. The CDR3 sequence: CASSPGDSGEQYF. The DNA of the CDR3 is TGTGCCAGCTCACCCGGGGACTCGGGCGAGCAGTACTTC.

The V gene is TRBV5-5, the J gene TRBJ2-4; a possible D gene is TRBD2 (6 bases). Germline V gene data show CDR1 as SGHKS and CDR2 as YYEKEE (reference sequence). Trimming took off 1 base at V and 12 bases at J, with 11 bases between the two ends. The CDR3 consists of 12 residues. CDR3 sequence reads: CASSLWSSDQYF. DNA for the CDR3: TGTGCCAGCAGCTTGTGGTCTAGCGATCAGTACTTC.

The CDR3 DNA reads TGCGCCAGCAGCTTGGCCGCAGGGGGCCCTGCCGATACGCAGTATTTT. It yields the protein CASSLAAGGPADTQYF. The chain uses TRBV5-1 and TRBJ2-3; 8 nucleotides line up with TRBD1. Germline-derived CDR1 and CDR2 are SGHRS and YFSETQ. The CDR3 spans 16 residues. The ends lost 0 bases at V and 6 bases at J; junction bases unmatched: 9.

This clone was found once. The chain carries TRBV10-3 and TRBJ1-2, with TRBD1 identical over 7 bases. The CDR3 covers 14 residues. V lost 5 bases and J lost 2; bases outside the gene matches: 5. Germline CDR1 is ENHRY and CDR2 is SYGVKD. The CDR3 region is CAISTGTENYGYTF. As DNA, the CDR3 is TGTGCCATCAGTACCGGGACAGAGAACTATGGCTACACCTTC.

This clone turned up a few times. The chain links TRBV5-1 to TRBJ2-1, with D perhaps matching TRBD2 (7 bases). CDR1 is SGHRS and CDR2 is YFSETQ in the germline V gene. The CDR3 spans 15 residues. V lost 4 bases and J lost 7, with 18 bases in between. The CDR3 DNA reads as TGCGCCAGCAGCCTCGTGTGGGGGGGCCAAAATGAGCAGTTCTTC. Its protein is CASSLVWGGQNEQFF.

The chain employs TRBV5-1 and TRBJ2-1, with a weak D call TRBD2 (5 bases). Per the germline V gene, CDR1 is SGHRS and CDR2 is YFSETQ. This CDR3 has 17 residues. V lost 4 bases to trimming and J lost 6 bases, with 23 bases between them. CDR3 sequence reads: CASSQNRAAIRGNEQFF. In DNA, the CDR3 is TGCGCCAGCAGCCAGAACCGGGCCGCGATCCGGGGCAATGAGCAGTTCTTC.

The V and J genes are TRBV6-4 and TRBJ1-5, with a tentative D call TRBD1 (6 bases). The CDR3 length is 15 residues. V was cut by 6 bases and J by 9 bases, with 21 bases left in between. Germline V lookup: CDR1 MRHNA, CDR2 SNTAGT. The CDR3 spells CASSIEQGESWPQHF. CDR3 DNA sequence: TGTGCCAGCAGCATAGAACAGGGTGAATCGTGGCCCCAGCATTTT.